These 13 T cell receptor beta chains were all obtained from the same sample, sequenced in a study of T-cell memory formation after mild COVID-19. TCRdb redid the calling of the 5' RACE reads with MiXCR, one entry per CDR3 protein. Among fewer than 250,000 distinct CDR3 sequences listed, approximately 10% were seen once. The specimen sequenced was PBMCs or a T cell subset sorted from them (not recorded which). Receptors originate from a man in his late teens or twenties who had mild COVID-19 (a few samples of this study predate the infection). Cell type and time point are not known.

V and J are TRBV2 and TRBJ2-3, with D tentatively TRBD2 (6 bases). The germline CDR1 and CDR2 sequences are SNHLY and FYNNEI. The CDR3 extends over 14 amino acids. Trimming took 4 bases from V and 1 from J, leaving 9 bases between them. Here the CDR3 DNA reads TGTGCCAGCAGTGCCCAGCGGGGCACAGATACGCAGTATTTT. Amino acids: CASSAQRGTDTQYF.

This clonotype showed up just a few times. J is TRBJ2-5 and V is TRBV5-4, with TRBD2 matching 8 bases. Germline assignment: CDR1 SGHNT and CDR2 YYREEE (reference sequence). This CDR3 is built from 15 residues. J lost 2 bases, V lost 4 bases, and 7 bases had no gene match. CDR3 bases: TGTGCCAGCAGCCCGGGAGGGGGTCAGCAAGAGACCCAGTACTTC. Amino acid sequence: CASSPGGGQQETQYF.

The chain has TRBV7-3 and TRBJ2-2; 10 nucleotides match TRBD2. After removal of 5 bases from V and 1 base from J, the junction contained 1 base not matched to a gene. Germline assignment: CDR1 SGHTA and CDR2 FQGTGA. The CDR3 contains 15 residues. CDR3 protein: CASSIAGGNTGELFF. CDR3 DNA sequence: TGTGCCAGCAGCATAGCGGGGGGGAACACCGGGGAGCTGTTTTTT.

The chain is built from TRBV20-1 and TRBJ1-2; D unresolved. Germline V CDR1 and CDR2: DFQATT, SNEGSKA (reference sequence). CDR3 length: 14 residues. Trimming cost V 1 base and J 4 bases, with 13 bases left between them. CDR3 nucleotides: TGCAGTGCTAGAGTGGCGCGGGTGTTCTATGGCTACACCTTC. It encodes CSARVARVFYGYTF.

CDR3 bases: TGTGCCAGCAGCTTAGACAGGGGACGCTGGGAGACCCAGTACTTC. This encodes CASSLDRGRWETQYF. This chain connects TRBV11-2 to TRBJ2-5; maybe TRBD1 (6 bases). The CDR3 contains 15 residues. The V and J ends lost 0 bases and 5 bases respectively, with 13 bases between them. Germline CDR1 reads SGHAT; CDR2 reads FQNNGV.

For the CDR3, the DNA is TGTGCCAGCAGCTCCCCGTTAAGCTTAGGGCAGTACGTC. Protein: CASSSPLSLGQYV. The rearrangement links TRBV11-2 to TRBJ2-7; D unresolved. The CDR3 extends over 13 amino acids. Between the trimmed V and J ends, which lost 4 bases and 9 bases, there was a span of 16 bases. Germline lookup yields CDR1 SGHAT and CDR2 FQNNGV.

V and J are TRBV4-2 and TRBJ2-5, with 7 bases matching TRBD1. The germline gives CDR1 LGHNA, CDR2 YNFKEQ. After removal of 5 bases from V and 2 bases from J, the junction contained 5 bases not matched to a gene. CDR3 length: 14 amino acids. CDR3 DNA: TGTGCCAGCAGCGGACAGGCCGTTCAAGAGACCCAGTACTTC. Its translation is CASSGQAVQETQYF.

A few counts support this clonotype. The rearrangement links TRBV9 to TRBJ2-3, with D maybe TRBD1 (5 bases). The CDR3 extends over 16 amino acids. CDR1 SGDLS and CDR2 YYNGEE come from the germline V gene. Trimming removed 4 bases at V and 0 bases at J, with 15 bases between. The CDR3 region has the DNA TGTGCCAGCAGCTCCCGACCAGGGTCGAGCACAGATACGCAGTATTTT. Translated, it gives CASSSRPGSSTDTQYF.

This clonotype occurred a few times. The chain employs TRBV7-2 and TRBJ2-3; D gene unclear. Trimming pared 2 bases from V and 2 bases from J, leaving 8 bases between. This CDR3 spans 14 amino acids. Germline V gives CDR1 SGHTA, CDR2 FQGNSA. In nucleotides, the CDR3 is TGTGCCAGCAGCTTACGGCAGACCACAGATACGCAGTATTTT. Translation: CASSLRQTTDTQYF.

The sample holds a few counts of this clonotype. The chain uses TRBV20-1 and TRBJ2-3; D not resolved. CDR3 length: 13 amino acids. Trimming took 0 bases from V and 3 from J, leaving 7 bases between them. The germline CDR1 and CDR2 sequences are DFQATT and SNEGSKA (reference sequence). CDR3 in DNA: TGCAGTGCTAGAGAGTCGCGGACAGATACGCAGTATTTT. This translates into CSARESRTDTQYF.

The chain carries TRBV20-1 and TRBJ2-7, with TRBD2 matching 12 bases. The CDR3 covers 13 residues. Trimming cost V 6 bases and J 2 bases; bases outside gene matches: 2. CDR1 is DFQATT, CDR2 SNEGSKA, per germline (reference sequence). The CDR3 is CSARTSGAYEQYF. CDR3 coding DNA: TGCAGTGCGAGGACTAGCGGGGCCTACGAGCAGTACTTC.

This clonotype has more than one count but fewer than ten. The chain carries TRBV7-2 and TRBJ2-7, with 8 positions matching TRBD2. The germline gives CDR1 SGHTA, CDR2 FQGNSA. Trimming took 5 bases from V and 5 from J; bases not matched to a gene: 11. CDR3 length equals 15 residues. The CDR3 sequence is CASSLRGGHPNEQYF. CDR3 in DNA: TGTGCCAGCAGCCTTCGGGGGGGCCATCCTAACGAGCAGTACTTC.

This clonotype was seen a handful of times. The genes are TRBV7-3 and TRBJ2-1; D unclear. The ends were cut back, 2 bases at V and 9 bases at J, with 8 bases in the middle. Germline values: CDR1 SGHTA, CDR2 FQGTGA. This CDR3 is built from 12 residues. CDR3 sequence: CASSLSPSEQFF. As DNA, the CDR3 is TGTGCCAGCAGCTTATCCCCCAGTGAGCAGTTCTTC.